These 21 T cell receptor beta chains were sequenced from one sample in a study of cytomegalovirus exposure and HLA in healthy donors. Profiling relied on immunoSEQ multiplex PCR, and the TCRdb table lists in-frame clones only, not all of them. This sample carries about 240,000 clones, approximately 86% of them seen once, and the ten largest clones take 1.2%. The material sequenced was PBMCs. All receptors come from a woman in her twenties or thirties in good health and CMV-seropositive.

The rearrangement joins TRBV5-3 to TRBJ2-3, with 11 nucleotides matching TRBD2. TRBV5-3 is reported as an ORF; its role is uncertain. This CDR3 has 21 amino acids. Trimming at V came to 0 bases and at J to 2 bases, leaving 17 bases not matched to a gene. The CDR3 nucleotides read TGTGCCAGAAGCTTGGTAGGTGGCGGACTAGCGGGCCTATACTACACAGATACGCAGTATTTT. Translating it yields CARSLVGGGLAGLYYTDTQYF.

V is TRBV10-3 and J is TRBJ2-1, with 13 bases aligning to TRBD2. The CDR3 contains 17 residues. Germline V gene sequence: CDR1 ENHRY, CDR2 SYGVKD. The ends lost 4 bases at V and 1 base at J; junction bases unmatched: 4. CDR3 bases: TGTGCCATCAGTGGGGGACTAGCGGGACTTTCCTACAATGAGCAGTTCTTC. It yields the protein CAISGGLAGLSYNEQFF.

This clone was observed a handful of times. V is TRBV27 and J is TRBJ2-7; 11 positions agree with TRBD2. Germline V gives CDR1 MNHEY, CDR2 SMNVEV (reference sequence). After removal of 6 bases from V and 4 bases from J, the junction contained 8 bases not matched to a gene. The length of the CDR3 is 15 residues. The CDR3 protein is CASSPTSGIVYEQYF. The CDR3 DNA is TGTGCCAGCAGCCCGACTAGCGGGATTGTGTACGAGCAGTACTTC.

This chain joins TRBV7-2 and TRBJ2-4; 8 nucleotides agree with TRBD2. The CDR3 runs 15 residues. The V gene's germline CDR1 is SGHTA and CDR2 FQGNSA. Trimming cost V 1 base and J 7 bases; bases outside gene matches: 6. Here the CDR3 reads CASSLGPGGGNIQYF. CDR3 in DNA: TGTGCCAGCAGCTTAGGTCCGGGAGGGGGGAACATTCAGTACTTC.

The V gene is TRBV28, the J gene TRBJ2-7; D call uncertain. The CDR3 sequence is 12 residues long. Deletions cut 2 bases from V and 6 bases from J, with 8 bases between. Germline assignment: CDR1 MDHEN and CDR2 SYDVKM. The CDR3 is CASSLARSEQYF. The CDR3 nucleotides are TGTGCCAGCAGTTTAGCTAGAAGCGAGCAGTACTTC.

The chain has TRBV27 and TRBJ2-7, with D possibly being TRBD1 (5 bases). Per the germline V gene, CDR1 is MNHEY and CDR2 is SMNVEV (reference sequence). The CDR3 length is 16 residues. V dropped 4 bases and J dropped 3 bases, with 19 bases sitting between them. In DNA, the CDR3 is TGTGCCAGCAGTTGGGGTGCGGTACAGGCGTACTACGAGCAGTACTTC. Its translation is CASSWGAVQAYYEQYF.

The CDR3 loop is CASSFTGTGQTEAFF. For the CDR3, the DNA is TGCGCCAGCAGCTTTACCGGGACAGGACAAACTGAAGCTTTCTTT. The chain recombines TRBV5-1 with TRBJ1-1, with TRBD1 matching over 8 bases. CDR3 length equals 15 residues. Trimming cost V 2 bases and J 5 bases; bases outside gene matches: 8. Germline CDR1 and CDR2: SGHRS and YFSETQ.

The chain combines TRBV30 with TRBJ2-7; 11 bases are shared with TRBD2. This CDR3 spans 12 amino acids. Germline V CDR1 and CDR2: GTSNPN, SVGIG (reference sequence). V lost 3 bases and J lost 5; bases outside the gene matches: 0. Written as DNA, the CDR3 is TGTGCCTGGAGGGGACTAGCGGACGAGCAGTACTTC. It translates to CAWRGLADEQYF.

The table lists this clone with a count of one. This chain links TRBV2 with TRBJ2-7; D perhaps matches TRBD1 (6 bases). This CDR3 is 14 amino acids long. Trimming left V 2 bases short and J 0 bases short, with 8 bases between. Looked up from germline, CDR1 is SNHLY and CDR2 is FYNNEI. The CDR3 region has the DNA TGTGCCAGCAGTGAAAGGGGGTCCTCCTACGAGCAGTACTTC. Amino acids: CASSERGSSYEQYF. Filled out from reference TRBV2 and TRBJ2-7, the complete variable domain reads EPEVTQTPSHQVTQMGQEVILRCVPISNHLYFYWYRQILGQKVEFLVSFYNNEISEKSEIFDDQFSVERPDGSNFTLKIRSTKLEDSAMYFCASSERGSSYEQYFGPGTRLTVT.

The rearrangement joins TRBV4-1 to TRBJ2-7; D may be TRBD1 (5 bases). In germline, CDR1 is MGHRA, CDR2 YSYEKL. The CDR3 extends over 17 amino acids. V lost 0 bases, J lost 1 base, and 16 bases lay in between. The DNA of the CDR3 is TGCGCCAGCAGCCAAGAACCCGTCGCAGGGCCATCCTACGAGCAGTACTTC. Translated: CASSQEPVAGPSYEQYF.

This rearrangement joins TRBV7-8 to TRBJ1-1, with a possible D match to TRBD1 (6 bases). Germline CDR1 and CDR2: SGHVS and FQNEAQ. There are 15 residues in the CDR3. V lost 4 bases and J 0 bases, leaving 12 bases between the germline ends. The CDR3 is CASSWTARMNTEAFF. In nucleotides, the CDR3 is TGTGCCAGCAGCTGGACAGCAAGAATGAACACTGAAGCTTTCTTT.

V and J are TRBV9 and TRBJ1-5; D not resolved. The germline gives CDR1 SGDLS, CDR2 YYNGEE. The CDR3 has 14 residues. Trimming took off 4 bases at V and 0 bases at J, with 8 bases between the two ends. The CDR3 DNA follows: TGTGCCAGCAGCTCCGGGGTTAGCAATCAGCCCCAGCATTTT. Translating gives CASSSGVSNQPQHF.

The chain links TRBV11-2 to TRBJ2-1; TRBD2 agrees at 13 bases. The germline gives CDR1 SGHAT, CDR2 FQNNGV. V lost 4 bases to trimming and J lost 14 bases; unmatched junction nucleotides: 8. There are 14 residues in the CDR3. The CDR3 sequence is CASSSGLAGDKEFF. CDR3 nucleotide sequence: TGTGCCAGCAGCTCAGGACTAGCGGGAGATAAGGAGTTCTTC.

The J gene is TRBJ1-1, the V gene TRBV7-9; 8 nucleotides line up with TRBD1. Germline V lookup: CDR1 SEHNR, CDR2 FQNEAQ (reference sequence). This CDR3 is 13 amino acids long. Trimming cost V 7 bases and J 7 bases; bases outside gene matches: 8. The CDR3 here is CASKVDREGEAFF. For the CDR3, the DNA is TGTGCCAGCAAAGTGGACAGGGAGGGTGAAGCTTTCTTT.

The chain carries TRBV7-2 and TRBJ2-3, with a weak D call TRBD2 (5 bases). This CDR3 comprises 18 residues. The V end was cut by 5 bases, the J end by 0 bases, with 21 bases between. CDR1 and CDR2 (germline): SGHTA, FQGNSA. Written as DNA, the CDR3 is TGTGCCAGCAGCCGCCGGGCGGGCGGAGTTTCGAGCACAGATACGCAGTATTTT. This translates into CASSRRAGGVSSTDTQYF. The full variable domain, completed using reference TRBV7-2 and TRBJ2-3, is GAGVSQSPSNKVTEKGKDVELRCDPISGHTALYWYRQSLGQGLEFLIYFQGNSAPDKSGLPSDRFSAERTGGSVSTLTIQRTQQEDSAVYLCASSRRAGGVSSTDTQYFGPGTRLTVL.

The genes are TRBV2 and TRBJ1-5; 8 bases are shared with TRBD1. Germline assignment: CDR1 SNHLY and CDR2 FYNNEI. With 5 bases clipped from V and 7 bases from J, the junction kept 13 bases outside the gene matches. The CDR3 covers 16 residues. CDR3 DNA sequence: TGTGCCAGCAGTTCACAGGGGGAAGGGTCTGGGCAGCCCCAGCATTTT. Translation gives CASSSQGEGSGQPQHF.

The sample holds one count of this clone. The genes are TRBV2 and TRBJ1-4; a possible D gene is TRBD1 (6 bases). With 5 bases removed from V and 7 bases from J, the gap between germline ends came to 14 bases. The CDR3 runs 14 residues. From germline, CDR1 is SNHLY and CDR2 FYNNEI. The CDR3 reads CASSSGTRGEKLFF. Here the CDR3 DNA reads TGTGCCAGCAGTAGTGGCACCAGGGGTGAAAAACTGTTTTTT.

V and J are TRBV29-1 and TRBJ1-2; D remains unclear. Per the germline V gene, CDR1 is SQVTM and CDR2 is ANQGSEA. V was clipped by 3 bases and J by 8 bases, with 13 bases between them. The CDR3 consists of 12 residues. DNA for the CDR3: TGCAGCGTTGAGCTTTCAGGCTTCGGCTACACCTTC. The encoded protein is CSVELSGFGYTF.

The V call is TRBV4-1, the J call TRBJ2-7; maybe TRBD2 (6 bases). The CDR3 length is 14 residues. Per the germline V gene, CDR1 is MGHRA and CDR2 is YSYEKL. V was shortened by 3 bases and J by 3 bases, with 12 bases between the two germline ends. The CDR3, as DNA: TGCGCCAGCAGCCAGGGCAGGAGGGGCTACGAGCAGTACTTC. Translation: CASSQGRRGYEQYF.

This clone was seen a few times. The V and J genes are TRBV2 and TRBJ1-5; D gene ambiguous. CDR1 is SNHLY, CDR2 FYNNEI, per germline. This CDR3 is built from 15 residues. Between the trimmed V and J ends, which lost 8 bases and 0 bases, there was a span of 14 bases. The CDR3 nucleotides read TGTGCCAGCCGACGACGGGAATATAGCAATCAGCCCCAGCATTTT. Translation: CASRRREYSNQPQHF. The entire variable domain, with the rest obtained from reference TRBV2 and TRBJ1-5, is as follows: EPEVTQTPSHQVTQMGQEVILRCVPISNHLYFYWYRQILGQKVEFLVSFYNNEISEKSEIFDDQFSVERPDGSNFTLKIRSTKLEDSAMYFCASRRREYSNQPQHFGDGTRLSIL.

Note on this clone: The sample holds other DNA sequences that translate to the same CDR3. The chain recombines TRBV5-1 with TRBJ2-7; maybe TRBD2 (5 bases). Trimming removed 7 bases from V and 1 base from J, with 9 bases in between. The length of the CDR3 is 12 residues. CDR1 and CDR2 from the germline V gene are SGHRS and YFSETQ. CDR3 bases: TGCGCCAGCTCCGGGGAGTCCTACGAGCAGTACTTC. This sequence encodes CASSGESYEQYF.